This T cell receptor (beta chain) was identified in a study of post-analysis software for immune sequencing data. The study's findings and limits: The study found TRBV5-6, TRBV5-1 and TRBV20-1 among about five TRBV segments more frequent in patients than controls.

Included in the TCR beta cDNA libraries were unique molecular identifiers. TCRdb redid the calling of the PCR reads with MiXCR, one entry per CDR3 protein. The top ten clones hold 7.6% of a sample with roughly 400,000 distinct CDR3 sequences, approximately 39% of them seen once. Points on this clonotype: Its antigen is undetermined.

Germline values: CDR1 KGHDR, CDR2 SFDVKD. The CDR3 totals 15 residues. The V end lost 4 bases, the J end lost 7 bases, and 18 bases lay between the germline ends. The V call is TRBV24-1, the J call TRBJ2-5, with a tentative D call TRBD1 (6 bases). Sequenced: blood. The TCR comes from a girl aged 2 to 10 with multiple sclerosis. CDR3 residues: CATSEGQSAIGTQYF. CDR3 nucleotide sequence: TGTGCCACCAGTGAAGGACAGTCCGCGATTGGGACCCAGTACTTC.